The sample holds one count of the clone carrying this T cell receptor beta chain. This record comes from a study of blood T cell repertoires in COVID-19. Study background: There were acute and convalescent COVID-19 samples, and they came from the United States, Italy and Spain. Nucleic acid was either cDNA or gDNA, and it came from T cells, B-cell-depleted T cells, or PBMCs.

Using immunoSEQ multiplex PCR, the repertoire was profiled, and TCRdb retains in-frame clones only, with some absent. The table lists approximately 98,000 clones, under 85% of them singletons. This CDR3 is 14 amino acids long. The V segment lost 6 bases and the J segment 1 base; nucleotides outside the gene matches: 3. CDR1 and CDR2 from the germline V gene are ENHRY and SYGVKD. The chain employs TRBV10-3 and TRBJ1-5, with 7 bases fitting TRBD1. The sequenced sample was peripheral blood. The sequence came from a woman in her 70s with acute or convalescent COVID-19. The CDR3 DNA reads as TGTGCCATCAGCGGGACAGAAAGCAATCAGCCCCAGCATTTT. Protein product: CAISGTESNQPQHF.